The clone carrying this T cell receptor beta chain has a handful of counts. Its antigen is as yet unknown. The data derive from a study of Ad26.COV2.S vaccination and SARS-CoV-2 variants. Background on the study: Vaccine-arm donor from the placebo-controlled COV1001 Ad26.COV2.S trial.

Treatment described: roughly 20 received Ad26.COV2.S at low or high dose, single or two shots; 5 received placebo; per-sample allocation not given. All samples were drawn on day 63, counting from the first vaccine or placebo injection. An adult of 18-55 years in Boston served as donor. The vaccine delivered Wuhan-strain SARS-CoV-2 spike through an Ad26 vector. Findings and caveats of the study: An underestimation of total T cell responses may have resulted from the TCR breadth and depth analyses.

Trimming cost V 0 bases and J 9 bases, with 12 bases left between them. Looked up from germline, CDR1 is SGHVS and CDR2 is FQNEAQ. The CDR3 is made up of 15 amino acids. Data came from immunoSEQ multiplex PCR; TCRdb stores just in-frame clones and leaves some out. This sample has a few hundred thousand clones, with around 91% found just once. V usage is TRBV7-8 and J usage is TRBJ1-6, with D perhaps TRBD1 (5 bases). The sequence came from a person aged 18-60 years who received the Ad26.COV2.S COVID-19 vaccine or a placebo. The sequenced sample was peripheral blood, obtained in a trial of Ad26.COV2.S vaccine versus placebo. As DNA, the CDR3 is TGTGCCAGCAGCTTAGCGGGGCTAGGCGGTTCACCCCTCCACTTT. Translating gives CASSLAGLGGSPLHF.